The clone carrying this T cell receptor beta chain has a count of ten or more. Antigen: not known. This specimen belongs to a study of T-cell reconstitution after alpha-beta-depleted transplantation in children. Study-level findings and limits: At one year after transplant, newly produced T cells mostly accounted for T-cell counts and diversity. By about two months after transplant, alpha-beta T cells reportedly arose from several hundred graft clones that had expanded. After transplant, high TCRbeta diversity at day 60 in some patients arose from surviving recipient T cells and thymic progenitors.

Construction of the TCRbeta library involved unique molecular identifiers. TCRdb redid the calling of the PCR reads with MiXCR, one entry per CDR3 protein. This table has around 70,000 distinct CDR3 sequences, around 9.9% appearing once. This TCR derives from a boy younger than 18 with acute myeloid leukemia, due to receive a stem cell transplant. The source material was PBMCs, sampled before TCRalphabeta/CD19-depleted stem cell transplant.

CDR3 in DNA: TGCAGTGCTAGAGAGGGGGTAGCGAACACCGGGGAGCTGTTTTTT. Amino acids: CSAREGVANTGELFF. This chain links TRBV20-1 with TRBJ2-2, with D perhaps being TRBD1 or TRBD2 (5 bases each). This CDR3 has 15 amino acids. In germline, CDR1 is DFQATT, CDR2 SNEGSKA (reference sequence). Trimming shortened V by 0 bases and J by 0 bases, and 8 bases separated the two germline ends.